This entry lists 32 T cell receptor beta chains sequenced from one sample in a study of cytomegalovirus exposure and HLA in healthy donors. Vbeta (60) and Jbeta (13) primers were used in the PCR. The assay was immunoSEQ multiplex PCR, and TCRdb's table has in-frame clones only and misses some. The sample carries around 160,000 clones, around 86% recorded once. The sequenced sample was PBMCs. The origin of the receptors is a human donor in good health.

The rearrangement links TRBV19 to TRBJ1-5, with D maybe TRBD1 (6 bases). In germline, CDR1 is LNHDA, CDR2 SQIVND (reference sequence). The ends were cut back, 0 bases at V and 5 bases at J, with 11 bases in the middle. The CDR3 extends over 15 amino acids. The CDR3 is CASSIDRGMDQPQHF. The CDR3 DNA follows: TGTGCCAGTAGTATAGACAGGGGAATGGATCAGCCCCAGCATTTT. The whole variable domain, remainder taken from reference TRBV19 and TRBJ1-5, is DGGITQSPKYLFRKEGQNVTLSCEQNLNHDAMYWYRQDPGQGLRLIYYSQIVNDFQKGDIAEGYSVSREKKESFPLTVTSAQKNPTAFYLCASSIDRGMDQPQHFGDGTRLSIL.

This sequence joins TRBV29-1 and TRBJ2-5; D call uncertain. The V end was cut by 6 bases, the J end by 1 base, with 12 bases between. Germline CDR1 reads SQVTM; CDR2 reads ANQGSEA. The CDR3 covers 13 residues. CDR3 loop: CSVGALFQETQYF. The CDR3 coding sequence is TGCAGCGTGGGCGCGCTCTTCCAAGAGACCCAGTACTTC. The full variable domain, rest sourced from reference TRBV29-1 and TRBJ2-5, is SAVISQKPSRDICQRGTSLTIQCQVDSQVTMMFWYRQQPGQSLTLIATANQGSEATYESGFVIDKFPISRPNLTFSTLTVSNMSPEDSSIYLCSVGALFQETQYFGPGTRLLVL.

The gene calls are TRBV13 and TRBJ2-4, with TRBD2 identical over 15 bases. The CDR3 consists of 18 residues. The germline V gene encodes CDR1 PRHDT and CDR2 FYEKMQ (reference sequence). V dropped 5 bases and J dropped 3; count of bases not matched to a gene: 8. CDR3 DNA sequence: TGTGCCAGCAGCGTGATCGGGACTAGCGGGGGGAACAAAAACATTCAGTACTTC. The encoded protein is CASSVIGTSGGNKNIQYF.

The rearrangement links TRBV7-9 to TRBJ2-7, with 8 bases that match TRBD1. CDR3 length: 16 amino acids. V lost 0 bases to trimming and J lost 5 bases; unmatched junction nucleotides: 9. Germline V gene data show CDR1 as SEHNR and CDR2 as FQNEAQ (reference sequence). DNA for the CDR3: TGTGCCAGCAGCTTAGCGTGGCAACAGGGGGGAAACGAGCAGTACTTC. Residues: CASSLAWQQGGNEQYF.

CDR3 protein: CASSVQVTGELFF. CDR3 DNA sequence: TGTGCCAGCTCTGTACAGGTCACCGGGGAGCTGTTTTTT. The chain uses TRBV14 and TRBJ2-2; TRBD1 might be the D (5 bases). The CDR3 loop spans 13 amino acids. Trimming stripped 8 bases from V and 4 bases from J, with 11 bases between. The germline V gene has CDR1 SGHDN and CDR2 FVKESK.

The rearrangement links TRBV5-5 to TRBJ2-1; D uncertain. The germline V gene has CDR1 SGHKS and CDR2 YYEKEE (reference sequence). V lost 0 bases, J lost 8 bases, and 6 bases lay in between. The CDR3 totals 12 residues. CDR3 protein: CASSLAEYEQFF. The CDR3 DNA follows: TGTGCCAGCAGCTTGGCTGAGTATGAGCAGTTCTTC. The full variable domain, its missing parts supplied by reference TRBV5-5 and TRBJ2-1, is DAGVTQSPTHLIKTRGQQVTLRCSPISGHKSVSWYQQVLGQGPQFIFQYYEKEERGRGNFPDRFSARQFPNYSSELNVNALLLGDSALYLCASSLAEYEQFFGPGTRLTVL.

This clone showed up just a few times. The CDR3 DNA is TGTGCCAGCAGTTTAGGGGGGAAAGGAAACACCATATATTTT. Amino acid sequence: CASSLGGKGNTIYF. The chain is built from TRBV28 and TRBJ1-3; possibly TRBD1 for D (5 bases). CDR3 length: 14 residues. V was shortened by 2 bases and J by 4 bases, with 9 bases between the two germline ends. Germline values: CDR1 MDHEN, CDR2 SYDVKM.

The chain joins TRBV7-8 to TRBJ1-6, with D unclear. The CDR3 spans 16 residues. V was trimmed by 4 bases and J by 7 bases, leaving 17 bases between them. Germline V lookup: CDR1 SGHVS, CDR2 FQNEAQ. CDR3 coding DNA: TGTGCCAGCAGCTCAACCCCGGTCGGAGGAAATTCACCCCTCCACTTT. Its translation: CASSSTPVGGNSPLHF.

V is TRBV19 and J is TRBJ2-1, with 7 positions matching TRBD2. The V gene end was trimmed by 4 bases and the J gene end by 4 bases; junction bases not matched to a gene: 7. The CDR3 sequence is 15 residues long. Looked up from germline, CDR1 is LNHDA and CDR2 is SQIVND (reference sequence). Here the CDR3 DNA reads TGTGCCAGTAGTAAGGATCGGGGAGGGTACAATGAGCAGTTCTTC. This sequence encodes CASSKDRGGYNEQFF. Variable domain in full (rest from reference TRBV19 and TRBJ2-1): DGGITQSPKYLFRKEGQNVTLSCEQNLNHDAMYWYRQDPGQGLRLIYYSQIVNDFQKGDIAEGYSVSREKKESFPLTVTSAQKNPTAFYLCASSKDRGGYNEQFFGPGTRLTVL.

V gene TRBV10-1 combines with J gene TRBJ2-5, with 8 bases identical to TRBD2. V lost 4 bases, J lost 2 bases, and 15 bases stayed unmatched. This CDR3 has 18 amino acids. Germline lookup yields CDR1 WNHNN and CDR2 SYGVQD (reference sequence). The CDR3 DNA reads TGCGCCAGCAGTGTAATACCGGGGGGGGGCTGGGGGCAAGAGACCCAGTACTTC. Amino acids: CASSVIPGGGWGQETQYF.

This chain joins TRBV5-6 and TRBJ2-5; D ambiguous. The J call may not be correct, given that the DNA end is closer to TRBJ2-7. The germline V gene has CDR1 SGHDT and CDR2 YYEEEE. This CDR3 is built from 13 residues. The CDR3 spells CASSLNRRLEQYF. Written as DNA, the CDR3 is TGTGCCAGCAGCCTGAATCGCAGGCTCGAGCAGTACTTC.

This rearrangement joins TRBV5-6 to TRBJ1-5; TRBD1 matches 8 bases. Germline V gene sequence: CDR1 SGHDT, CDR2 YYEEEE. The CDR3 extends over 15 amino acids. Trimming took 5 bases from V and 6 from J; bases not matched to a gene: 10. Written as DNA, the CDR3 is TGTGCCAGCAGTGAATCAGGGGGCGTTAGTCAGCCCCAGCATTTT. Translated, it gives CASSESGGVSQPQHF.

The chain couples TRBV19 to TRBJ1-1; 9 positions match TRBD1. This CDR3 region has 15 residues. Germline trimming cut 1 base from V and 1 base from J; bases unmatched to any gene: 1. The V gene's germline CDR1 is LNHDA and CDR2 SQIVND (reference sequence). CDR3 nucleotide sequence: TGTGCCAGTAGTATAGGGGGACAGGGGAACACTGAAGCTTTCTTT. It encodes CASSIGGQGNTEAFF.

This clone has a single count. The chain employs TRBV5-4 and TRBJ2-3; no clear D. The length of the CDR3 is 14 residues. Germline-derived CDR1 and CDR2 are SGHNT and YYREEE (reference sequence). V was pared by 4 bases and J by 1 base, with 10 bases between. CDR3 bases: TGTGCCAGCAGCCAAAAATCGGGCACAGATACGCAGTATTTT. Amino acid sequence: CASSQKSGTDTQYF.

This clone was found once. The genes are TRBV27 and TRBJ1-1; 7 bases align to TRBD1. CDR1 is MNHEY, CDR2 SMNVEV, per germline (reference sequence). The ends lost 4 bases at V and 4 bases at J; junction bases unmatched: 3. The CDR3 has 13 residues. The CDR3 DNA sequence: TGTGCCAGCAGTTCAGGGGGTCCCACTGAAGCTTTCTTT. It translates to CASSSGGPTEAFF.

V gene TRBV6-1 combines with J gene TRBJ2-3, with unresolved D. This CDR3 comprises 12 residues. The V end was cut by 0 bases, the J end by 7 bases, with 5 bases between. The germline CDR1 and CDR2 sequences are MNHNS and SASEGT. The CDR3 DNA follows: TGTGCCAGCAGTGAAGCCGACAATACGCAGTATTTT. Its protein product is CASSEADNTQYF.

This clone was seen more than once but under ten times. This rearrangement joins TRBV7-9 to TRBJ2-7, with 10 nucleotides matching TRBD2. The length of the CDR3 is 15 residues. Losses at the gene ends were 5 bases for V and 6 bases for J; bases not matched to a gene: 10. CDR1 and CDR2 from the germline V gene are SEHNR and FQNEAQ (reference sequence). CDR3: CASSPGSGGACEQYF. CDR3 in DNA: TGTGCCAGCAGCCCAGGAAGCGGGGGGGCCTGCGAGCAGTACTTC.

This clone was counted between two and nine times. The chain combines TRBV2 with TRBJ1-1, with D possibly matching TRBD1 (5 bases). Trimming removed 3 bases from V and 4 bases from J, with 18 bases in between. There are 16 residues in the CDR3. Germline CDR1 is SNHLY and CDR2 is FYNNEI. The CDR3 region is CASSEGGPWEGTEAFF. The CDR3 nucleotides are TGTGCCAGCAGTGAGGGGGGACCTTGGGAGGGCACTGAAGCTTTCTTT.

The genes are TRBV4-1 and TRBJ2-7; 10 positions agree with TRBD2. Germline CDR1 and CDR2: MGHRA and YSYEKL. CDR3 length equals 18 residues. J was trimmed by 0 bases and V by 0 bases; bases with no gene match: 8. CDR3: CASSQESDPSGGSYEQYF. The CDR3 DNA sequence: TGCGCCAGCAGCCAAGAATCAGACCCTAGCGGGGGCTCCTACGAGCAGTACTTC.

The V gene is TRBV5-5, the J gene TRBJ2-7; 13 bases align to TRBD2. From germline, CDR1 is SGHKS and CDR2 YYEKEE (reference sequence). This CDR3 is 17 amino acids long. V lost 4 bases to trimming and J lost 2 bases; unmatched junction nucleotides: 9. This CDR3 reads CASSPGLAGNTPYEQYF. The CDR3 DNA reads TGTGCCAGCAGCCCGGGACTAGCGGGGAACACTCCCTACGAGCAGTACTTC.

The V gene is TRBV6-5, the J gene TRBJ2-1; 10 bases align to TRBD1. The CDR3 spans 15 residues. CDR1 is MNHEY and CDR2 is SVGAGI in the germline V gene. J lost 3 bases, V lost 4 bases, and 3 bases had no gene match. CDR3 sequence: CASSLRTGGYNEQFF. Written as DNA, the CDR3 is TGTGCCAGCAGTTTGCGGACAGGGGGCTACAATGAGCAGTTCTTC.

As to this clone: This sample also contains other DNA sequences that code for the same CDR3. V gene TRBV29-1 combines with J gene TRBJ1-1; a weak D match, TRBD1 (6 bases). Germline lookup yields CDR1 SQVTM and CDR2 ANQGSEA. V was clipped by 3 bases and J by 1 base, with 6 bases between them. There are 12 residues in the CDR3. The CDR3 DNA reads TGCAGCGTTGACAGGGGGAACACTGAAGCTTTCTTT. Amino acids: CSVDRGNTEAFF.

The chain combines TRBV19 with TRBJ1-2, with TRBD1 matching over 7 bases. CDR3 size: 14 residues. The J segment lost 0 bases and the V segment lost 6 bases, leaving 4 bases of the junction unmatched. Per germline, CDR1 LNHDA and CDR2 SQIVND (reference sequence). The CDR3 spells CASRGTVPNYGYTF. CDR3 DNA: TGTGCCAGTAGGGGGACAGTACCTAACTATGGCTACACCTTC.

This CDR3 reads CASSLGGAGGGNEQFF. The DNA of the CDR3 is TGCGCCAGCAGCTTGGGGGGGGCAGGGGGAGGAAATGAGCAGTTCTTC. The rearrangement links TRBV5-1 to TRBJ2-1; D is possibly TRBD1 (7 bases). CDR1 is SGHRS, CDR2 YFSETQ, per germline. V was clipped by 0 bases and J by 7 bases, with 17 bases between them. This CDR3 has 16 residues.

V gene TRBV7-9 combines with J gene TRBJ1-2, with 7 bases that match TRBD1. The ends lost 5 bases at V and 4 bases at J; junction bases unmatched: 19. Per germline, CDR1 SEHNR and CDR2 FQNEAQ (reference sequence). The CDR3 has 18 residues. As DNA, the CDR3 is TGTGCCAGCAGCGTGACCGAGGGCGTTGGGACAGTTCCCTATGGCTACACCTTC. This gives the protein CASSVTEGVGTVPYGYTF.

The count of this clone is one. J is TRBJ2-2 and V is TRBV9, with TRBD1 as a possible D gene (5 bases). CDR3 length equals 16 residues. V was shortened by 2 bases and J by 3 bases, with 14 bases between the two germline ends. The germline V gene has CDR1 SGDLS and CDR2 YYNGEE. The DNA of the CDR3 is TGTGCCAGCAGCGTTCCAGGGTATTTGGACACCGGGGAGCTGTTTTTT. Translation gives CASSVPGYLDTGELFF.

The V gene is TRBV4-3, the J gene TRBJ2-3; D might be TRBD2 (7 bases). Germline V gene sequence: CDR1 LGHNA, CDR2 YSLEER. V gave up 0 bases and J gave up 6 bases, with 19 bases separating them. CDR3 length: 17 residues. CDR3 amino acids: CASSQDEGGGRGDTQYF. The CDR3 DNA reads TGCGCCAGCAGCCAAGATGAGGGGGGGGGCCGTGGGGATACGCAGTATTTT.

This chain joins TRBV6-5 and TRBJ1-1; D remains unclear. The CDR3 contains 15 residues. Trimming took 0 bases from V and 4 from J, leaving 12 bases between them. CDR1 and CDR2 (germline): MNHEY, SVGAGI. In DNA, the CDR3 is TGTGCCAGCAGTTACTCGAGGCGAAGTCGCACTGAAGCTTTCTTT. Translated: CASSYSRRSRTEAFF.

The CDR3 protein is CASSEAGTGRNYGYTF. DNA for the CDR3: TGTGCCAGCAGCGAGGCCGGGACAGGGCGTAACTATGGCTACACCTTC. The gene calls are TRBV13 and TRBJ1-2; 9 bases agree with TRBD1. This CDR3 spans 16 amino acids. V shed 5 bases, J shed 1 base, and the junction held 8 bases outside the gene matches. From germline, CDR1 is PRHDT and CDR2 FYEKMQ (reference sequence).

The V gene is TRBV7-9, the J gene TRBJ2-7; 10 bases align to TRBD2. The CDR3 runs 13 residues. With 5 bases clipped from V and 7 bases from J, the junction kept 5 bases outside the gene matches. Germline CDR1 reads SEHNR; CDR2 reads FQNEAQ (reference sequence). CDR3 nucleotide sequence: TGTGCCAGCAGCGCCCTAGCGGGGGTTGAGCAGTACTTC. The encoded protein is CASSALAGVEQYF.

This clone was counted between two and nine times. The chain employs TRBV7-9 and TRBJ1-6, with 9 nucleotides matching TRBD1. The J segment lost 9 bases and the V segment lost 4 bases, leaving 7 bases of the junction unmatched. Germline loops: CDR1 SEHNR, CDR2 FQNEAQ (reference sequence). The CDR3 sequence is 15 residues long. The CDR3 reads CASSSLQGARSPLHF. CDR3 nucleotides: TGTGCCAGCAGCTCTTTACAGGGGGCTCGTTCACCCCTCCACTTT.

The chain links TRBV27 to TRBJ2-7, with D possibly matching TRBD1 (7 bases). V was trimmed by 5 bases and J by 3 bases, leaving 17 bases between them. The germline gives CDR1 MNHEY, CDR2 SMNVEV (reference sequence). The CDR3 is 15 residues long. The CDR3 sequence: CASSQKGGQYYEQYF. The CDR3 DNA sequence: TGTGCCAGCAGTCAAAAGGGGGGACAGTACTACGAGCAGTACTTC.